This TCR beta chain was recorded in a study of OX40 agonist ivuxolimab in advanced cancers. Overall study results and limits: On average, CD8+ T cells showed a greater number of expanded clones than CD4+. The study found among the lowest clonal expansion in partial responders at 0.1-3.0 mg/kg. Determination of antigen specificity was not performed for the expanded peripheral T cells.

Assay: immunoSEQ multiplex PCR; the TCRdb copy retains only in-frame clones and omits some. Altogether fewer than 40,000 clones are present, 86% being singletons, with the ten largest covering approximately 33%. This clone was observed once. The antigen is undetermined. Sample: CD4+ or CD8+ T cells sorted from blood, taken in a trial of the OX40 agonist ivuxolimab. This clonotype was sampled from an adult with an advanced solid tumor such as melanoma, head and neck, liver or kidney cancer.

CDR3 loop: CASSPSGRESRNEQFF. The CDR3 coding sequence is TGTGCCAGCAGCCCTAGCGGGCGGGAGAGTCGAAATGAGCAGTTCTTC. The rearrangement uses TRBV11-3 and TRBJ2-1, with 8 bases that match TRBD2. This CDR3 has 16 amino acids. After removal of 5 bases from V and 7 bases from J, the junction contained 13 bases not matched to a gene. CDR1 SGHNT and CDR2 YENEEA come from the germline V gene.